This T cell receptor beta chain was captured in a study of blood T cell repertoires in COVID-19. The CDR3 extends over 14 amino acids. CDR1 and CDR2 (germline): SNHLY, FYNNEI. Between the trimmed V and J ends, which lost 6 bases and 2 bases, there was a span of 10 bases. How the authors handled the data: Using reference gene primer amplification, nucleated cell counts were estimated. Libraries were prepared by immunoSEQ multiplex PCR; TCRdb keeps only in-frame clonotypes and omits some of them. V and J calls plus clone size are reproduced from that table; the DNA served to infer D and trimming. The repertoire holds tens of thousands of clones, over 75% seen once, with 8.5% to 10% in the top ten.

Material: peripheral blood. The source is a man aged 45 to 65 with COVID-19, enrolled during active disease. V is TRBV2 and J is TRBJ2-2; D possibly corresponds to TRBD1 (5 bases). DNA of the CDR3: TGTGCCAGCAGCGCGACAGATAACACCGGGGAGCTGTTTTTT. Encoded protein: CASSATDNTGELFF. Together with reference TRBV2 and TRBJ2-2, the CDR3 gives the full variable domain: EPEVTQTPSHQVTQMGQEVILRCVPISNHLYFYWYRQILGQKVEFLVSFYNNEISEKSEIFDDQFSVERPDGSNFTLKIRSTKLEDSAMYFCASSATDNTGELFFGEGSRLTVL.